A selection of T cell receptor beta chains follows, all from one sample in a study of T cell responses to AZD1222 COVID-19 vaccine. Only in-frame clones appear in the TCRdb table, and some are missing; sequencing was by immunoSEQ multiplex PCR. The sample lists fewer than 150,000 clones, roughly 84% seen once, with approximately 1.3% in the top ten. This sample comprised peripheral blood, obtained on day 0 of AZD1222 vaccination. These receptors were collected from an adult in good health. Each CDR3 is given with its conserved first and last residue. Fields, in order: clone size, V gene, D gene, J gene, CDR3 protein, CDR3 DNA. The D gene is left open where the match is weak. The size entry is marked missing in some rows and otherwise reads once, few, many or a size class.

clone_size: .
v_call: TRBV19
d_call: TRBD2
j_call: TRBJ2-1
cdr3_aa: CASSGDLAGAQKEQFF
cdr3_nt: TGTGCCAGTAGTGGGGATCTAGCGGGGGCCCAGAAGGAGCAGTTCTTC

clone_size: .
v_call: TRBV5-8
d_call: .
j_call: TRBJ1-6
cdr3_aa: CASSDIGANSPLHF
cdr3_nt: TGTGCCAGCAGCGATATAGGTGCGAATTCACCCCTCCACTTT

clone_size: .
v_call: TRBV6-2/TRBV6-3
d_call: .
j_call: TRBJ1-3
cdr3_aa: CASSRLHAGQRGNTIYF
cdr3_nt: TGTGCCAGCAGCCGCCTCCACGCAGGACAGAGAGGAAACACCATATATTTT

clone_size: .
v_call: TRBV11-3
d_call: .
j_call: TRBJ1-1
cdr3_aa: CASSRTGYTEAFF
cdr3_nt: TGTGCCAGCAGCAGAACAGGGTACACTGAAGCTTTCTTT

clone_size: .
v_call: TRBV3-1/TRBV3-2
d_call: .
j_call: TRBJ2-7
cdr3_aa: CASSQGASTREQYF
cdr3_nt: TGTGCCAGCAGCCAAGGCGCGTCCACGAGGGAGCAGTACTTC

clone_size: .
v_call: TRBV4-1
d_call: TRBD1
j_call: TRBJ1-6
cdr3_aa: CASSPSGTGRSPLHF
cdr3_nt: TGCGCCAGCAGCCCCTCCGGGACAGGGCGTTCACCCCTCCACTTT

clone_size: .
v_call: TRBV7-9
d_call: .
j_call: TRBJ1-1
cdr3_aa: CASSPKDTEAFF
cdr3_nt: TGTGCCAGCAGCCCTAAGGACACTGAAGCTTTCTTT

clone_size: .
v_call: TRBV5-8
d_call: .
j_call: TRBJ1-2
cdr3_aa: CASSLGTGIYYGYTF
cdr3_nt: TGTGCCAGCAGCTTGGGTACGGGTATATACTATGGCTACACCTTC

clone_size: .
v_call: TRBV27
d_call: .
j_call: TRBJ1-1
cdr3_aa: CATQGNPNTEAFF
cdr3_nt: TGTGCCACCCAGGGGAACCCGAACACTGAAGCTTTCTTT

clone_size: .
v_call: TRBV2
d_call: .
j_call: TRBJ2-7
cdr3_aa: CVSSSAQPQYF
cdr3_nt: TGTGTCAGCTCTAGCGCCCAGCCCCAGTACTTC

clone_size: .
v_call: TRBV4-1
d_call: TRBD1
j_call: TRBJ1-5
cdr3_aa: CASSQNDRDRQPQHF
cdr3_nt: TGCGCCAGCAGCCAGAACGACAGGGACCGCCAGCCCCAGCATTTT

clone_size: .
v_call: TRBV6-2/TRBV6-3
d_call: .
j_call: TRBJ2-5
cdr3_aa: CASSYRLVETQYF
cdr3_nt: TGTGCCAGCAGTTACAGACTAGTAGAGACCCAGTACTTC

clone_size: .
v_call: TRBV7-8
d_call: TRBD1
j_call: TRBJ1-1
cdr3_aa: CASSSFRDRGHRNTEAFF
cdr3_nt: TGTGCCAGCAGCTCATTCCGGGACAGGGGGCATCGGAACACTGAAGCTTTCTTT

clone_size: few
v_call: TRBV12-5
d_call: .
j_call: TRBJ2-7
cdr3_aa: CASGLVLGGVGSRHEQYF
cdr3_nt: TGTGCTAGTGGTTTGGTACTTGGTGGGGTAGGGTCGAGGCACGAGCAGTACTTC

clone_size: .
v_call: TRBV19
d_call: TRBD2
j_call: TRBJ2-1
cdr3_aa: CASSVLAGSSYNEQFF
cdr3_nt: TGTGCCAGTAGTGTACTAGCGGGGAGCTCCTACAATGAGCAGTTCTTC

clone_size: .
v_call: TRBV2
d_call: .
j_call: TRBJ2-7
cdr3_aa: CASIMGVISYEQYF
cdr3_nt: TGTGCCAGCATCATGGGGGTAATCTCCTACGAGCAGTACTTC

clone_size: .
v_call: TRBV29-1
d_call: TRBD2
j_call: TRBJ2-7
cdr3_aa: CSVEGGGHEQYF
cdr3_nt: TGCAGCGTTGAAGGGGGGGGTCACGAGCAGTACTTC

clone_size: .
v_call: TRBV6-2/TRBV6-3
d_call: .
j_call: TRBJ1-2
cdr3_aa: CASSHQDNYGYTF
cdr3_nt: TGTGCCAGCAGCCACCAAGACAATTATGGCTACACCTTC

clone_size: .
v_call: TRBV10-3
d_call: TRBD1
j_call: TRBJ2-7
cdr3_aa: CAISEEGAAIEQYF
cdr3_nt: TGTGCCATCAGTGAAGAGGGGGCGGCTATCGAGCAGTACTTC

clone_size: .
v_call: TRBV7-2
d_call: .
j_call: TRBJ2-5
cdr3_aa: CASSLSDGETQYF
cdr3_nt: TGTGCCAGCAGCTTATCGGACGGGGAGACCCAGTACTTC

clone_size: .
v_call: TRBV14
d_call: .
j_call: TRBJ2-1
cdr3_aa: CASSQGGNNEQFF
cdr3_nt: TGTGCCAGCAGCCAAGGAGGCAACAATGAGCAGTTCTTC

clone_size: .
v_call: TRBV2
d_call: TRBD1
j_call: TRBJ2-1
cdr3_aa: CASSARTGGGNEQFF
cdr3_nt: TGTGCCAGCAGCGCTCGGACAGGGGGTGGCAATGAGCAGTTCTTC

clone_size: once
v_call: TRBV10-1
d_call: .
j_call: TRBJ1-5
cdr3_aa: CASSESIRFGRGRNQPQHF
cdr3_nt: TGCGCCAGCAGTGAGTCGATCCGCTTTGGCAGGGGCAGGAATCAGCCCCAGCATTTT

clone_size: .
v_call: TRBV12-5
d_call: TRBD2
j_call: TRBJ2-3
cdr3_aa: CASGLLAGGPNTQYF
cdr3_nt: TGTGCTAGTGGTTTGTTAGCGGGGGGGCCGAATACGCAGTATTTT

clone_size: .
v_call: TRBV5-6
d_call: TRBD1
j_call: TRBJ2-7
cdr3_aa: CASSLGVLWDRESYEQYF
cdr3_nt: TGTGCCAGCAGCTTGGGGGTCCTATGGGACAGGGAGTCGTACGAGCAGTACTTC

clone_size: once
v_call: TRBV3-1/TRBV3-2
d_call: TRBD1
j_call: TRBJ1-2
cdr3_aa: CASSQRPTGSYGYTF
cdr3_nt: TGTGCCAGCAGCCAAAGGCCGACAGGGTCCTATGGCTACACCTTC

clone_size: .
v_call: TRBV5-1
d_call: .
j_call: TRBJ2-5
cdr3_aa: CASSHYQETQYF
cdr3_nt: TGCGCCAGCAGCCACTACCAAGAGACCCAGTACTTC

clone_size: .
v_call: TRBV7-8
d_call: .
j_call: TRBJ1-2
cdr3_aa: CASSLVSGNYGYTF
cdr3_nt: TGTGCCAGCAGCTTAGTGTCCGGGAACTATGGCTACACCTTC

clone_size: once
v_call: TRBV6-6
d_call: TRBD1
j_call: TRBJ1-5
cdr3_aa: CASRRTGLNQPQHF
cdr3_nt: TGTGCCAGCAGACGGACAGGACTCAATCAGCCCCAGCATTTT

clone_size: .
v_call: TRBV5-4
d_call: .
j_call: TRBJ1-1
cdr3_aa: CASSPGGRDTEAFF
cdr3_nt: TGTGCCAGCAGCCCGGGCGGGAGGGACACTGAAGCTTTCTTT

clone_size: once
v_call: TRBV2
d_call: .
j_call: TRBJ1-2
cdr3_aa: CASSEGAGSGYTF
cdr3_nt: TGTGCCAGCAGTGAAGGTGCGGGTAGTGGCTACACCTTC

clone_size: .
v_call: TRBV10-1
d_call: .
j_call: TRBJ2-3
cdr3_aa: CASSGLGADTQYF
cdr3_nt: TGCGCCAGCAGTGGACTGGGGGCAGATACGCAGTATTTT

clone_size: .
v_call: TRBV9
d_call: .
j_call: TRBJ1-6
cdr3_aa: CASSVGDLGNSPLHF
cdr3_nt: TGTGCCAGCAGCGTAGGGGACCTTGGTAATTCACCCCTCCACTTT

clone_size: .
v_call: TRBV19
d_call: .
j_call: TRBJ2-7
cdr3_aa: CASSTGSYEQYF
cdr3_nt: TGTGCCAGTAGTACGGGCTCCTACGAGCAGTACTTC

clone_size: .
v_call: TRBV2
d_call: .
j_call: TRBJ2-7
cdr3_aa: CASSVLGPPSYEQYF
cdr3_nt: TGTGCCAGCAGTGTTTTAGGGCCCCCCTCCTACGAGCAGTACTTC

clone_size: .
v_call: TRBV7-2
d_call: .
j_call: TRBJ2-1
cdr3_aa: CASSLATNNEQFF
cdr3_nt: TGTGCCAGCAGCTTAGCGACTAACAATGAGCAGTTCTTC

clone_size: .
v_call: TRBV7-2
d_call: .
j_call: TRBJ2-7
cdr3_aa: CASSPPLPTYEQYF
cdr3_nt: TGTGCCAGCAGCCCACCCCTTCCTACATACGAGCAGTACTTC

clone_size: .
v_call: TRBV19
d_call: TRBD1
j_call: TRBJ1-5
cdr3_aa: CASTRTGYSNQPQHF
cdr3_nt: TGTGCCAGTACCAGGACAGGATATAGCAATCAGCCCCAGCATTTT